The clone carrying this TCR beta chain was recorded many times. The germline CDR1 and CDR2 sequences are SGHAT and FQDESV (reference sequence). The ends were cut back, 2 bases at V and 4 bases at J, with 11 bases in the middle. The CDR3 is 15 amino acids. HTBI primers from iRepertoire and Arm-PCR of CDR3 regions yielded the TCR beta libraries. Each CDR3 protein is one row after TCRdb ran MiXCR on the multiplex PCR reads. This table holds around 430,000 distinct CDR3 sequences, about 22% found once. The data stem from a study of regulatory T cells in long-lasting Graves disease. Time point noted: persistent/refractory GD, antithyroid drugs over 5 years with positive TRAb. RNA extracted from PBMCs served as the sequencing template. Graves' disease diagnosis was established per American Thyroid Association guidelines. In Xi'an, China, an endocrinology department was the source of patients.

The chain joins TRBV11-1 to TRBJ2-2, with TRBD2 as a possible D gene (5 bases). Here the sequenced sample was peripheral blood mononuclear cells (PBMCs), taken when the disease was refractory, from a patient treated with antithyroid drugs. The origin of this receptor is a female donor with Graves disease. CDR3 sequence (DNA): TGTGCCAGCAGCTTAAGGCCGGCGGGCACCGGGGAGCTGTTTTTT. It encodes CASSLRPAGTGELFF.